Included here is one T cell receptor (beta chain) sequence, with context. Its antigen is unidentified. The V end was cut by 5 bases, the J end by 4 bases, with 15 bases between. CDR1 is SGHRS, CDR2 YFSETQ, per germline. CDR3 size: 14 residues. This sample was included in a study of T cells in Graves' hyperthyroidism and ophthalmopathy. The overall study: Sampling of peripheral blood happened at initial diagnosis, prior to any treatment.

Study-wide results and caveats: The model's output predicted ophthalmopathy at a median of about 6.5 months prior to onset.

Hyperthyroidism patients were newly diagnosed, had disease duration under 2 months, and were aged 18 to 65 years. The investigators amplified TCR beta CDR3 regions from RNA transcripts. Using the HTBI primer set, a first-round RT-PCR was run on the TCR CDR3. From the multiplex PCR reads, TCRdb called clonotypes with MiXCR, one entry per CDR3 protein. This sample has 300,000 to 450,000 distinct CDR3 sequences, with over 11% found just once. The V and J genes are TRBV5-1 and TRBJ1-2; D is perhaps TRBD1 (5 bases). The TCR was taken from an older woman with Graves' hyperthyroidism. Material for sequencing was blood. The CDR3 DNA sequence: TGCGCCAGCAGGTCCGGGACGCCATCCTATGGCTACACCTTC. Translated, it gives CASRSGTPSYGYTF.